This is a list of T cell receptor beta chains from one sample in a study of CD8 T cells in ankylosing spondylitis. MiXCR was run by TCRdb on the 5' RACE reads, yielding one entry per CDR3 protein. The sample yields fewer than 400,000 distinct CDR3 sequences, roughly 14% seen once. Sequenced sample: blood, either unsorted or a sorted T cell fraction (not recorded which). Receptors were obtained from a male donor with ankylosing spondylitis or in good health (not recorded which). Both conserved end residues are part of each CDR3. The D gene is left open where the match is weak. Size tells how often a clone was seen (once, few, many) or the class of an expanded clone, and some rows leave it out.

D gene	clone size	V gene	J gene	CDR3 DNA	CDR3 protein
-	few	TRBV2	TRBJ1-2	TGTGCCAGCAGTGACCCGACAGGCTATGGCTACACCTTC	CASSDPTGYGYTF
-	-	TRBV2	TRBJ2-1	TGTGCCAGCAGTGAAGTTTACTCCTTGGAGGGGTCCTACAATGAGCAGTTCTTC	CASSEVYSLEGSYNEQFF
TRBD2	few	TRBV10-3	TRBJ2-1	TGTGCCATCAGCCCGAGGAGCGGGGGGAGAATTGGCGATGAGCAGTTCTTC	CAISPRSGGRIGDEQFF
-	-	TRBV11-2	TRBJ1-1	TGTGCCAGTAGCTCCAGCGCGGGCCGGGCCCACACTGAAGCTTTCTTT	CASSSSAGRAHTEAFF
-	-	TRBV24-1	TRBJ2-3	TGTGCCACCAGTGATTTATTGGACAGCACAGATACGCAGTATTTT	CATSDLLDSTDTQYF
-	-	TRBV12-3/TRBV12-4	TRBJ2-3	TGTGCCATTTCCGGGCAGGGAGGCACAGATACGCAGTATTTT	CAISGQGGTDTQYF
-	few	TRBV7-2	TRBJ2-3	TGTGCCAGCAGCTTGGTAACGGGACTGGGGGCGAATACGCAGTATTTT	CASSLVTGLGANTQYF
TRBD2	few	TRBV5-1	TRBJ2-3	TGCGCCAGCCACTCCAGGGGAACTAGCGGGAGAGGGGATACGCAGTATTTT	CASHSRGTSGRGDTQYF
TRBD2	few	TRBV3-1	TRBJ2-1	TGTGCCAGCAGCTCACGACTAGCGGGAGAGGTGGCTGAGCAGTTCTTC	CASSSRLAGEVAEQFF
TRBD1	few	TRBV6-1	TRBJ1-3	TGTGCCAGCAGTCCACAGGGGGCTGGAAACACCATATATTTT	CASSPQGAGNTIYF
TRBD1	-	TRBV11-1	TRBJ2-7	TGTGCCAGCAGTCCAAGCCCTTCAACCGGGACAGGGGGTTTTCGACGCTACGAGCAGTACTTC	CASSPSPSTGTGGFRRYEQYF
TRBD1	few	TRBV10-3	TRBJ2-7	TGTGCCATCAGTTCCCGGGACAGGGCCTACGAGCAGTACTTC	CAISSRDRAYEQYF
TRBD1	few	TRBV6-1	TRBJ1-2	TGTGCCAGCAGTGATTTCAGGGGGGGTAACTATGGCTACACCTTC	CASSDFRGGNYGYTF
TRBD2	many	TRBV28	TRBJ2-2	TGTGCCAGCATCCTAGCGGGAGGTTCGAACACCGGGGAGCTGTTTTTT	CASILAGGSNTGELFF
-	-	TRBV5-1	TRBJ1-1	TGCGCCAGCAGCTTGGCCGGGGGAATGGACACTGAAGCTTTCTTT	CASSLAGGMDTEAFF
-	few	TRBV19	TRBJ2-6	TGTGCCAGTAGTCGAGCTTGGGCGTCTGGGGCCAACGTCCTGACTTTC	CASSRAWASGANVLTF
TRBD2	-	TRBV7-9	TRBJ2-7	TGTGCCAGCAGGAAGGAGGCCAGCGGGGGGTTCGAGCAGTACTTC	CASRKEASGGFEQYF
-	-	TRBV20-1	TRBJ2-1	TGCAGTGCTTCTTATCGGGGGTTTAGCTCCTACAATGAGCAGTTCTTC	CSASYRGFSSYNEQFF
-	few	TRBV20-1	TRBJ2-1	TGCAGTGCTGAACTTGAGGGCTCCTACAATGAGCAGTTCTTC	CSAELEGSYNEQFF
-	-	TRBV7-9	TRBJ1-1	TGTGCCAGCAGCTCCCTATGGGGGTGGACTGAAGCTTTCTTT	CASSSLWGWTEAFF
-	-	TRBV7-9	TRBJ1-1	TGTGCCAGCAGCTACGGGGAGGGCACTGAAGCTTTCTTT	CASSYGEGTEAFF
-	few	TRBV5-1	TRBJ1-1	TGCGCCAGCAGCTTCGGGACATCGAGTGAAGCTTTCTTT	CASSFGTSSEAFF
TRBD1	-	TRBV10-1	TRBJ2-7	TGCGCCAGCAGACCACCGGGACAGGACCTCAAGTTGTACTTC	CASRPPGQDLKLYF
-	few	TRBV2	TRBJ1-2	TGTGCCAGCAGTGAAATTCGGGGCCTCACGAGGGGCGATGGCTACACCTTC	CASSEIRGLTRGDGYTF
TRBD2	-	TRBV5-6	TRBJ2-3	TGTGCCAGCAGCTTGCTAGCGGGTCGCCAAAGCAGAGATACGCAGTATTTT	CASSLLAGRQSRDTQYF
-	few	TRBV12-3/TRBV12-4	TRBJ1-6	TGTGCCAGCAGACCCTCGGGGGGCATATATAATTCACCCCTCCACTTT	CASRPSGGIYNSPLHF
-	-	TRBV29-1	TRBJ1-1	TGCAGCGTTGGGCCCTCTCAGACAGGGAACACTGAAGCTTTCTTT	CSVGPSQTGNTEAFF
-	-	TRBV27	TRBJ1-6	TGTGCCAGCAGTCCCCGGACACCTTTACCCCTCCACTTT	CASSPRTPLPLHF
-	many	TRBV12-3/TRBV12-4	TRBJ1-1	TGTGCCAGCAGTTTTGCAGGGAACACTGAAGCTTTCTTT	CASSFAGNTEAFF
-	-	TRBV7-9	TRBJ2-3	TGTGCCAGCAGCTTACAAGATCACGGCCGCACAGATACGCAGTATTTT	CASSLQDHGRTDTQYF
-	-	TRBV15	TRBJ1-1	TGTGCCACCAGCAGAGATGAGGGGATGGGAACTGAAGCTTTCTTT	CATSRDEGMGTEAFF